This TCR beta chain was obtained from a study of cytomegalovirus exposure and HLA in healthy donors. V lost 6 bases and J lost 5; bases outside the gene matches: 9. The CDR3 totals 16 residues. The V gene's germline CDR1 is MNHNS and CDR2 SASEGT. Researchers ran the PCR with 60 Vbeta and 13 Jbeta primers. Here immunoSEQ multiplex PCR was the method, and the copy in TCRdb shows in-frame clones only, minus some. Of 100,000 to 150,000 clones in the sample, 75% to 80% are singletons; the top ten hold 0.75% to 0.95%. Overall study results and limits: With later analysis, a missense DCLRE1C variant became linked to TCR beta V- and J-gene trimming.

This clone is a singleton in its sample. Antigen: not known. This receptor was taken from a woman in her sixties in good health and CMV-seronegative. The chain links TRBV6-1 to TRBJ2-1; 11 bases fit TRBD2. Sequencing was carried out using PBMCs. CDR3 coding DNA: TGTGCCAGCAGAGAAACTAGCGGGGGAAGGCACAATGAGCAGTTCTTC. Its translation is CASRETSGGRHNEQFF.